This passage covers 5 T cell receptor beta chains from one sample sequenced in a study of identical twins. MiXCR, run by TCRdb on the 5' RACE reads, gives a single entry per CDR3 protein. The table records about 1.7 million distinct CDR3 sequences, about 30% of them present only once. The source material was cord blood. These TCRs come from a newborn girl in good health.

This chain links TRBV12-3 or TRBV12-4 with TRBJ2-5; TRBD1 agrees at 11 bases. The J segment lost 4 bases and the V segment lost 3 bases, leaving 10 bases of the junction unmatched. The CDR3 covers 17 residues. In nucleotides, the CDR3 is TGTGCCAGCAGTTTCCCCGGGACAGGGGGGTTCCGAGAGACCCAGTACTTC. Protein product: CASSFPGTGGFRETQYF.

This chain connects TRBV11-1 to TRBJ2-3; the match to TRBD2 covers 8 bases. The CDR3 extends over 13 amino acids. The germline V gene encodes CDR1 SGHAT and CDR2 FQDESV (reference sequence). With V trimmed by 8 bases and J by 5 bases, 6 bases remained unmatched. CDR3 residues: CASRHTSGDTQYF. CDR3 nucleotides: TGTGCCAGCCGCCATACTAGCGGAGATACGCAGTATTTT.

This clonotype has more than one count but fewer than ten. This chain links TRBV14 with TRBJ1-1, with unresolved D. CDR1 and CDR2 from the germline V gene are SGHDN and FVKESK. V lost 5 bases and J lost 1, with 17 bases in between. The CDR3 is 16 residues long. The CDR3 coding sequence is TGTGCCAGCAGCAAATGGTTCCGGCAAGCGAACACTGAAGCTTTCTTT. This sequence encodes CASSKWFRQANTEAFF.

The chain joins TRBV20-1 to TRBJ2-7; 11 bases are a match to TRBD1. The trim removed 2 bases at V and 2 bases at J, leaving 2 bases unmatched. CDR3 length: 14 residues. Germline V CDR1 and CDR2: DFQATT, SNEGSKA (reference sequence). This CDR3 is CSARRDRGTYEQYF. The CDR3, as DNA: TGCAGTGCTAGACGGGACAGGGGGACCTACGAGCAGTACTTC.

V is TRBV20-1 and J is TRBJ2-5, with 8 bases fitting TRBD2. Unmatched junction bases numbered 5, after V lost 0 bases and J lost 2 bases. Germline values: CDR1 DFQATT, CDR2 SNEGSKA (reference sequence). The CDR3 runs to 15 residues. CDR3 bases: TGCAGTGCTAGAGATGGGACTAGATTACAAGAGACCCAGTACTTC. Its translation: CSARDGTRLQETQYF.